This T cell receptor beta chain was observed in a study of blood T cell repertoires in COVID-19. Looking at the study overall: Italy, Spain and the United States were the sources of the convalescent and acute COVID-19 samples. T cells, B-cell-depleted T cells, or PBMCs provided the cDNA or gDNA that served as material.

Per the original methods: Estimation of nucleated cell counts relied on the amplification of reference gene primers. Here immunoSEQ multiplex PCR was the method, and the copy in TCRdb shows in-frame clones only, minus some. The DNA was the basis for D and trimming; V, J and clone size are from that table. The sample contains 150,000 to 200,000 clones, roughly 88% of which appear only once. Trimming cost V 6 bases and J 1 base, with 7 bases left between them. CDR1 and CDR2 (germline): MNHEY, SVGAGI. The CDR3 totals 13 residues. The specimen was peripheral blood. The clonotype was recovered from an elderly woman with active or convalescent COVID-19. V gene TRBV6-5 combines with J gene TRBJ1-5; D call uncertain. The CDR3 DNA follows: TGTGCCAGCAGGAGAGGCAGCAATCAGCCCCAGCATTTT. Translating gives CASRRGSNQPQHF.